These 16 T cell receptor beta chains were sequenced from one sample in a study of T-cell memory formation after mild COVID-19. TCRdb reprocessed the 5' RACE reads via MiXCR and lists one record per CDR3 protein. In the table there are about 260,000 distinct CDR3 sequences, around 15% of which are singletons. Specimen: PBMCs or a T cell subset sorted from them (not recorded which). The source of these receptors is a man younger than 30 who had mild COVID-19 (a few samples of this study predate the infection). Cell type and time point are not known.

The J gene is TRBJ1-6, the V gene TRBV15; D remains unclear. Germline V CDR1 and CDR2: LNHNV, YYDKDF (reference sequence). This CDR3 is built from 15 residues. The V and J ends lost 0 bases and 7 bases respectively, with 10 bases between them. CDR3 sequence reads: CATSRDPAENSPLHF. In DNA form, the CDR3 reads TGTGCCACCAGCAGAGATCCAGCCGAAAATTCACCCCTCCACTTT.

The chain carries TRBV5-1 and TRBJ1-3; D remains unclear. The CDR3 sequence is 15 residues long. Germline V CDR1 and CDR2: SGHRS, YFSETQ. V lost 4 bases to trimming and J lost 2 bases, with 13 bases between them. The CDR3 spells CASSSRTAPGNTIYF. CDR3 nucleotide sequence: TGCGCCAGCAGCAGCCGGACGGCACCTGGAAACACCATATATTTT. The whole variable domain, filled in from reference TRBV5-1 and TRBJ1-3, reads KAGVTQTPRYLIKTRGQQVTLSCSPISGHRSVSWYQQTPGQGLQFLFEYFSETQRNKGNFPGRFSGRQFSNSRSEMNVSTLELGDSALYLCASSSRTAPGNTIYFGEGSWLTVV.

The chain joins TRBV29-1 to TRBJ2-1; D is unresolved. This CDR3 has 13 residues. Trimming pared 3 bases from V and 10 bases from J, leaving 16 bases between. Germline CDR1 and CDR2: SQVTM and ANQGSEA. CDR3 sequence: CSVDPSAVGEQFF. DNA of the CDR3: TGCAGCGTTGACCCGTCGGCAGTCGGGGAGCAGTTCTTC.

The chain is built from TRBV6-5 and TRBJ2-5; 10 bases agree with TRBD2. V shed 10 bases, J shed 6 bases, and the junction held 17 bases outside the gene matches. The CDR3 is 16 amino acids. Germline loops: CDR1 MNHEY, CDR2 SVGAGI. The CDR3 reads CATRAVSGGTGKTQYF. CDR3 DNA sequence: TGTGCCACCCGCGCCGTTAGCGGGGGGACGGGGAAGACCCAGTACTTC.

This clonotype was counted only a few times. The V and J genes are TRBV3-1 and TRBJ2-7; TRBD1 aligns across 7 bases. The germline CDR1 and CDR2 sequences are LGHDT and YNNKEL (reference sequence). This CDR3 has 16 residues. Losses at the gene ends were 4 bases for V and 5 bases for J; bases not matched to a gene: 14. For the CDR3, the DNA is TGTGCCAGCAGCCTAATGGTCGGCAGGGGGACCAACGAGCAGTACTTC. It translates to CASSLMVGRGTNEQYF.

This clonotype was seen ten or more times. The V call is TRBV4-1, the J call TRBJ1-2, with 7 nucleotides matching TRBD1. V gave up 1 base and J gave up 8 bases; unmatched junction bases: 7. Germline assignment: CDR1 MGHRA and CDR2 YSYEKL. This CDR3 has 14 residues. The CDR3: CASSQGQWTGGYTF. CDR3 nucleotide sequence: TGCGCCAGCAGCCAAGGGCAGTGGACAGGAGGCTACACCTTC.

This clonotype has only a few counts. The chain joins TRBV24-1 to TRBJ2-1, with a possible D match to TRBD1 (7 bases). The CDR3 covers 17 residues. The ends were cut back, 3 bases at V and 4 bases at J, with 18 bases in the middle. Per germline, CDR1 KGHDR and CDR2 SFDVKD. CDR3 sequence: CATSDNRGSGPYNEQFF. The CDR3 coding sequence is TGTGCCACCAGTGATAACAGGGGTAGCGGACCGTACAATGAGCAGTTCTTC.

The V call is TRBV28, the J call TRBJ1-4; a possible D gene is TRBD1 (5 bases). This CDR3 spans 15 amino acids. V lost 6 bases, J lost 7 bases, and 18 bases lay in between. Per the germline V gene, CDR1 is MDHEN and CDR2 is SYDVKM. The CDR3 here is CASRGPGRGGEKLFF. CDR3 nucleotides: TGTGCCAGCAGGGGGCCGGGACGCGGAGGTGAAAAACTGTTTTTT. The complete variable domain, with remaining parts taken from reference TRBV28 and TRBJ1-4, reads DVKVTQSSRYLVKRTGEKVFLECVQDMDHENMFWYRQDPGLGLRLIYFSYDVKMKEKGDIPEGYSVSREKKERFSLILESASTNQTSMYLCASRGPGRGGEKLFFGSGTQLSVL.

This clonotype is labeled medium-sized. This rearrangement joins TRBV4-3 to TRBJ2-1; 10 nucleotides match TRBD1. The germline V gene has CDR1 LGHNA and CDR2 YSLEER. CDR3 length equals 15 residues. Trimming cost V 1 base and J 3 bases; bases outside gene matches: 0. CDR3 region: CASSQGTGGYNEQFF. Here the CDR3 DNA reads TGCGCCAGCAGCCAAGGGACAGGGGGCTACAATGAGCAGTTCTTC.

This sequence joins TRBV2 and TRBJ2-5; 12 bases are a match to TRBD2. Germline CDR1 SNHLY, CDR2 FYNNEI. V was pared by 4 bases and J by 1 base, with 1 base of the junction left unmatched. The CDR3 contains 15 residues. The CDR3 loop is CASSGLAGVQETQYF. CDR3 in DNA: TGTGCCAGCAGTGGACTAGCGGGAGTCCAAGAGACCCAGTACTTC.

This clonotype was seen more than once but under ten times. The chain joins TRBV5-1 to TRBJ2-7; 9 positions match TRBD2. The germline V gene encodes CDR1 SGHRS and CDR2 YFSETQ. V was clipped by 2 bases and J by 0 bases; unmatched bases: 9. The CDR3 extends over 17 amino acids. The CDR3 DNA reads TGCGCCAGCAGCTTTTTTGGAGCGGGGGGTTCCTCCTACGAGCAGTACGTC. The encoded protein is CASSFFGAGGSSYEQYV.

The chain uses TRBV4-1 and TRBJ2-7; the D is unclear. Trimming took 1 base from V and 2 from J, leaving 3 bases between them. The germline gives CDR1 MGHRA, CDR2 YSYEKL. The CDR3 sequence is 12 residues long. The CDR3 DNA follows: TGCGCCAGCAGCCAAGTCCCCTACGAGCAGTACTTC. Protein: CASSQVPYEQYF.

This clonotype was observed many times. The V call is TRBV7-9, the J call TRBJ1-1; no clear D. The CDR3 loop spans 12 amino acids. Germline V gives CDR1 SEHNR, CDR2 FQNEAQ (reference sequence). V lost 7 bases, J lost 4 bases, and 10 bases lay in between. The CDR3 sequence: CASTIVLTEAFF. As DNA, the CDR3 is TGTGCCAGCACCATCGTACTCACTGAAGCTTTCTTT.

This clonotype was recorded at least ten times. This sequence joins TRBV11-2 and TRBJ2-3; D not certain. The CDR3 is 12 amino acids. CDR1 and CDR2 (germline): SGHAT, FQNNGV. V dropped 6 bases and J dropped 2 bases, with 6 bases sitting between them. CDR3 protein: CASRLYTDTQYF. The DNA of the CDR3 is TGTGCCAGCAGACTGTACACAGATACGCAGTATTTT.

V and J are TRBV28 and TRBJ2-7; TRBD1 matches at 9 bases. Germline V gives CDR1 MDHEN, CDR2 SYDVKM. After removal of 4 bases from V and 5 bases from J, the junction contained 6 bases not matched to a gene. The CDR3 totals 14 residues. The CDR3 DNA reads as TGTGCCAGCAGTTCCGTCGGACAGGGGAACGAGCAGTACGTC. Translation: CASSSVGQGNEQYV.

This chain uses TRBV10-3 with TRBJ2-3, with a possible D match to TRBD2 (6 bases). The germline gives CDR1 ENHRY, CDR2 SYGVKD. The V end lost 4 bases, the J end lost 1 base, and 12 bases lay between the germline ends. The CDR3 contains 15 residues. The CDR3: CAISGGSSGTDTQYF. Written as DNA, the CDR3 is TGTGCCATCAGTGGGGGGTCTAGCGGCACAGATACGCAGTATTTT.